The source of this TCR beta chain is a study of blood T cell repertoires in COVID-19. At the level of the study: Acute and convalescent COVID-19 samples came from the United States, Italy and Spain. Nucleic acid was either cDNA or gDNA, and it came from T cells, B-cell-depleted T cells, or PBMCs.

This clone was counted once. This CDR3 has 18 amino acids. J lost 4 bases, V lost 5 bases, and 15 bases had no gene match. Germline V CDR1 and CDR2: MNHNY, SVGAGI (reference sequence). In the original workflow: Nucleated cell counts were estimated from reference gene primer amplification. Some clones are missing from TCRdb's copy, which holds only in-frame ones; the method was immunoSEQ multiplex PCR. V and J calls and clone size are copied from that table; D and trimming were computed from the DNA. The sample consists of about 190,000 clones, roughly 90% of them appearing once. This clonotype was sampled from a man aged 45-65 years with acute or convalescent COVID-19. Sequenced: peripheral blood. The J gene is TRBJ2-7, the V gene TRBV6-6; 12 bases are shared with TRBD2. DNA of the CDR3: TGTGCCAGCAGTCTCGGACTAGCGGGAACCGTGTGGGTGTACGAGCAGTACTTC. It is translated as CASSLGLAGTVWVYEQYF.